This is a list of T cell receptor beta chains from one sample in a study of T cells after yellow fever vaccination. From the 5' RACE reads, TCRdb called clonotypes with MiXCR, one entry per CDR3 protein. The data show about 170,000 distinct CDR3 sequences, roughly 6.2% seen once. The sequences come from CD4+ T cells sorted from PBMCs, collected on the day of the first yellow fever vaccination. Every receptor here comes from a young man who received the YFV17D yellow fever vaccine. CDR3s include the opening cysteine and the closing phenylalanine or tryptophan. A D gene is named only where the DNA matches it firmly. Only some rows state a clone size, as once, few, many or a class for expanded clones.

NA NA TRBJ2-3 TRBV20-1 CSAGGNTDTQYF TGCAGTGCGGGGGGTAACACAGATACGCAGTATTTT
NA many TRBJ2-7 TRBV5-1 CASSLDSDSYEQYF TGCGCCAGCAGCTTGGACAGCGATTCCTACGAGCAGTACTTC
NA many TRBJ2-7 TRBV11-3 CASSLGRAHEQYF TGTGCCAGCAGCTTAGGCAGGGCCCACGAGCAGTACTTC
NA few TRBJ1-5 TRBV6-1 CASSSTPDNQPQHF TGTGCCAGCTCTTCGACGCCAGACAATCAGCCCCAGCATTTT
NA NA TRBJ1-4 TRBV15 CATSRGTATKEKLFF TGTGCCACCAGCCGAGGGACGGCAACTAAGGAAAAACTGTTTTTT
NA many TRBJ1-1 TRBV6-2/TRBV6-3 CASSDPDKEEAFF TGTGCCAGCAGTGACCCCGACAAGGAGGAAGCTTTCTTT
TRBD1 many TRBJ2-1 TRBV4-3 CASSPSGQGPYNEQFF TGCGCCAGCAGCCCCTCCGGACAGGGGCCTTACAATGAGCAGTTCTTC
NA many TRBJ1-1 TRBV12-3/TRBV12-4 CASSFMIRNTEAFF TGTGCCAGCAGTTTTATGATCAGGAACACTGAAGCTTTCTTT
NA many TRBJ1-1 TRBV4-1 CASSQDLRASMNTEAFF TGCGCCAGCAGCCAAGATCTTAGGGCCTCCATGAACACTGAAGCTTTCTTT
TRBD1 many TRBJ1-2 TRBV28 CASSLPGGTGYTF TGTGCCAGCAGTTTACCAGGGGGCACGGGCTACACCTTC
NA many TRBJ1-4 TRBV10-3 CAISELGPNEKLFF TGTGCCATCAGTGAATTGGGTCCTAATGAAAAACTGTTTTTT
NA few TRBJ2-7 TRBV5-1 CASSLASGLAYEQYF TGCGCCAGCAGCTTGGCTTCGGGGCTCGCCTACGAGCAGTACTTC
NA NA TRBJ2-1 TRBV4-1 CASSQVGRTRTNEQFF TGCGCCAGCAGCCAAGTAGGCAGGACGCGCACGAATGAGCAGTTCTTC
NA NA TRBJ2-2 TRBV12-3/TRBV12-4 CASRPRRAGTGELFF TGTGCCAGCAGGCCCCGGAGAGCGGGTACCGGGGAGCTGTTTTTT
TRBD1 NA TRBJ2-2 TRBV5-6 CASSKLPSPGTGAGELFF TGTGCCAGCAGCAAATTGCCGTCACCAGGGACAGGAGCAGGGGAGCTGTTTTTT
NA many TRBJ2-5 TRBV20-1 CSASRGAAETQYF TGCAGTGCTTCCAGGGGGGCGGCGGAGACCCAGTACTTC
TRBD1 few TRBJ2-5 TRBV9 CASSDSPTGGTQYF TGTGCCAGCAGCGATTCCCCGACAGGGGGGACCCAGTACTTC
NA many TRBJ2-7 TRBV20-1 CSAPSLGSYEQYF TGCAGTGCCCCGTCCCTTGGCTCCTACGAGCAGTACTTC
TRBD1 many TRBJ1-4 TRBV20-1 CSANPGQGGTNEKLFF TGCAGTGCAAATCCGGGACAGGGCGGAACTAATGAAAAACTGTTTTTT
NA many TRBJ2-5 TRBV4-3 CASSQELAGTQYF TGCGCCAGCAGCCAAGAACTAGCTGGGACCCAGTACTTC